This T cell receptor beta chain was captured in a study of blood T cell repertoires in COVID-19. Study overall: Italy, Spain and the United States were the sources of the convalescent and acute COVID-19 samples. T cells, B-cell-depleted T cells, or PBMCs supplied cDNA or gDNA.

The authors' processing: Amplification with reference gene primers provided the estimates of nucleated cell counts. Data came from immunoSEQ multiplex PCR; TCRdb stores just in-frame clones and leaves some out. V and J calls and clone size are as listed in that table; D and trimming were resolved from the DNA. The table has about 120,000 clones, over 70% seen once. The CDR3 runs 13 residues. Germline V CDR1 and CDR2: LGHNT, FRNRAP. Trimming took off 7 bases at V and 6 bases at J, with 13 bases between the two ends. The sample consisted of peripheral blood. This rearrangement joins TRBV12-5 to TRBJ1-5, with D unresolved. The receptor comes from a man over 45 with acute or convalescent COVID-19. The DNA of the CDR3 is TGTGCTAGTGCCCCGGACTTGCGTCAGCCCCAGCATTTT. Translated, it gives CASAPDLRQPQHF.